A selection of T cell receptor beta chains follows, all from one sample in a study of blood T cell repertoires in COVID-19. Libraries were prepared by immunoSEQ multiplex PCR; TCRdb keeps only in-frame clonotypes and omits some of them. The repertoire includes roughly 200,000 clones, about 83% of them detected once, and roughly 8.6% sits in the top ten. Material for sequencing was peripheral blood. Every receptor here comes from a man aged 40-49 years with active or convalescent COVID-19. The CDR3 runs from the conserved cysteine through the conserved F or W. D genes are given only for firm matches. Size tells how often a clone was seen (once, few, many) or the class of an expanded clone, and some rows leave it out.

v_gene	j_gene	abundance	d_gene	CDR3aa	CDR3nt
TRBV6-5	TRBJ2-1	.	.	CASRFGASEYNEQFF	TGTGCCAGTAGGTTTGGGGCTAGCGAATACAATGAGCAGTTCTTC
TRBV12-3/TRBV12-4	TRBJ1-1	.	.	CASSLRGNTEAFF	TGTGCCAGCAGTCTCAGGGGGAACACTGAAGCTTTCTTT
TRBV7-7	TRBJ2-2	once	TRBD2	CASKRGNTGELFF	TGTGCTAGCAAGCGGGGGAACACCGGGGAGCTGTTTTTT
TRBV6-5	TRBJ1-2	.	.	CASSPGAGAGYTF	TGTGCCAGCAGTCCCGGGGCAGGGGCTGGCTACACCTTC
TRBV6-5	TRBJ2-3	.	.	CASKNSLRTDTQYF	TGTGCCAGCAAGAACAGTTTACGGACAGATACGCAGTATTTT
TRBV2	TRBJ1-5	.	.	CASSEGGPLNQPQHF	TGTGCCAGCAGTGAAGGCGGGCCACTCAATCAGCCCCAGCATTTT
TRBV28	TRBJ2-1	.	.	CASSFEGSYNEQFF	TGTGCCAGCAGTTTCGAGGGCTCCTACAATGAGCAGTTCTTC
TRBV21-1	TRBJ1-5	.	.	CASSKEGTGNQPQHF	TGTGCCAGCAGCAAAGAGGGGACAGGTAATCAGCCCCAGCATTTT
TRBV12-5	TRBJ1-6	.	.	CASGSDGLSSPLHF	TGTGCTAGTGGTTCAGACGGACTATCTTCACCCCTCCACTTT
TRBV11-2	TRBJ2-3	.	.	CASSQVRGLADTQYF	TGTGCCAGCAGCCAAGTCCGGGGGTTGGCAGATACGCAGTATTTT
TRBV11-2	TRBJ2-5	.	TRBD1	CASSLTGLRETQYF	TGTGCCAGCAGCTTGACAGGGTTACGAGAGACCCAGTACTTC
TRBV7-3	TRBJ2-1	.	.	CASSLQANNEQFF	TGTGCCAGCAGCTTACAGGCCAACAATGAGCAGTTCTTC
TRBV5-6	TRBJ1-1	.	.	CASSLVGPTGMNTEAFF	TGTGCCAGCAGCTTGGTTGGCCCCACAGGGATGAACACTGAAGCTTTCTTT
TRBV6-5	TRBJ1-2	.	TRBD1	CASSYSDRGSYGYTF	TGTGCCAGCAGTTACTCGGACAGGGGATCCTATGGCTACACCTTC
TRBV15	TRBJ1-6	.	.	CATSRDRFNSPLHF	TGTGCCACCAGTAGAGACAGATTTAATTCACCCCTCCACTTT
TRBV4-3	TRBJ1-1	.	.	CASSTQGQRAFF	TGCGCCAGCAGTACACAGGGACAAAGAGCTTTCTTT
TRBV29-1	TRBJ1-5	.	TRBD1	CSVGGGGNQPQHF	TGCAGCGTTGGAGGGGGCGGCAATCAGCCCCAGCATTTT
TRBV14	TRBJ2-7	.	TRBD1	CASRTIPDRGRNLQVTYEQYF	TGTGCCAGCAGAACAATTCCCGACAGGGGTAGAAACTTACAGGTCACCTACGAGCAGTACTTC
TRBV7-9	TRBJ1-2	.	TRBD1	CASSRGDREGSDGYTF	TGTGCCAGCAGCAGGGGGGACAGGGAGGGAAGTGATGGCTACACCTTC
TRBV12-5	TRBJ1-3	.	.	CASGSGTISGNTIYF	TGTGCTAGTGGTTCCGGGACAATCTCTGGAAACACCATATATTTT
TRBV4-2	TRBJ2-5	.	TRBD2	CASSPPEARGGTETQYF	TGTGCCAGCAGCCCCCCAGAAGCCCGGGGGGGGACGGAGACCCAGTACTTC
TRBV11-2	TRBJ2-3	.	.	CASSLGGADTQYF	TGTGCCAGCAGCTTAGGAGGCGCAGATACGCAGTATTTT
TRBV7-9	TRBJ2-6	once	TRBD1	CASSLLRQGAISGANVLTF	TGTGCCAGCAGCTTACTAAGGCAGGGGGCTATCTCTGGGGCCAACGTCCTGACTTTC
TRBV12-3/TRBV12-4	TRBJ1-5	few	.	CASSLVKGQPQHF	TGTGCCAGCAGTTTAGTCAAGGGGCAGCCCCAGCATTTT
TRBV5-1	TRBJ2-4	.	.	CASSLMEEAKNIQYF	TGCGCCAGCAGCTTGATGGAGGAGGCCAAAAACATTCAGTACTTC
TRBV4-1	TRBJ2-3	.	TRBD1	CASSPYPGQGAATDTQYF	TGCGCCAGCAGCCCCTACCCGGGACAGGGGGCGGCCACAGATACGCAGTATTTT
TRBV20-1	TRBJ1-2	few	TRBD1	CTTQGAGGYTF	TGCACCACGCAGGGGGCGGGTGGCTACACCTTC
TRBV30	TRBJ2-1	.	.	CAWIHSHEQFF	TGTGCCTGGATCCATAGTCATGAGCAGTTCTTC
TRBV5-6	TRBJ2-3	.	TRBD2	CASSERLAGSTDTQYF	TGTGCCAGCAGCGAGCGACTAGCGGGGAGCACAGATACGCAGTATTTT
TRBV30	TRBJ1-6	.	TRBD1	CAWSGDSSYNSPLHF	TGTGCCTGGAGCGGGGACAGCTCCTATAATTCACCCCTCCACTTT
TRBV2	TRBJ2-5	.	TRBD1	CASIRDRGHQETQYF	TGTGCCAGCATTCGAGACAGGGGGCACCAAGAGACCCAGTACTTC
TRBV28	TRBJ2-5	.	.	CASSIGGQTLQETQYF	TGTGCCAGCAGTATAGGAGGGCAGACACTCCAAGAGACCCAGTACTTC
TRBV3-1/TRBV3-2	TRBJ1-1	.	.	CASSQAEDPRNTEAFF	TGTGCCAGCAGCCAAGCGGAGGACCCCAGGAACACTGAAGCTTTCTTT
TRBV30	TRBJ1-3	once	.	CAWRVPGGINTIYF	TGTGCCTGGAGGGTCCCCGGGGGAATTAACACCATATATTTT
TRBV2	TRBJ1-1	.	TRBD1	CASSAQGQPNTEAFF	TGTGCCAGCAGTGCCCAGGGACAGCCGAACACTGAAGCTTTCTTT
TRBV19	TRBJ1-1	.	.	CASSIAAGERTEAFF	TGTGCCAGTAGTATAGCCGCAGGGGAAAGGACTGAAGCTTTCTTT
TRBV5-1	TRBJ1-6	.	.	CASSPGTGSGNSPLHF	TGCGCCAGCAGCCCGGGAACAGGGTCAGGGAATTCACCCCTCCACTTT
TRBV18	TRBJ1-1	.	.	CASSGGRGTEAFF	TGTGCCAGCTCGGGAGGGAGGGGCACTGAAGCTTTCTTT
TRBV7-9	TRBJ1-4	once	.	CASSLGTGINEKLFF	TGTGCCAGCAGCTTAGGTACAGGGATTAATGAAAAACTGTTTTTT
TRBV3-1/TRBV3-2	TRBJ1-1	.	.	CASSQTPRRAFF	TGTGCCAGCAGCCAAACCCCGAGGCGGGCTTTCTTT
TRBV28	TRBJ2-3	.	TRBD1	CASSFLGQVKEGTDTQYF	TGTGCCAGCAGTTTTCTGGGACAGGTAAAAGAAGGCACAGATACGCAGTATTTT
TRBV7-2	TRBJ2-5	.	.	CASSRGGTVGETQYF	TGTGCCAGCAGCAGAGGGGGGACAGTTGGGGAGACCCAGTACTTC
TRBV5-1	TRBJ2-3	.	TRBD2	CASSFTSVLTDTQYF	TGCGCCAGCAGCTTCACTAGCGTACTCACAGATACGCAGTATTTT
TRBV19	TRBJ2-1	.	.	CASSILAGNNEQFF	TGTGCCAGTAGTATACTCGCGGGGAACAATGAGCAGTTCTTC
TRBV5-4	TRBJ2-7	.	TRBD2	CASSLGGSGRNEQYF	TGTGCCAGCAGCTTGGGGGGCTCCGGGAGGAACGAGCAGTACTTC
TRBV3-1/TRBV3-2	TRBJ2-7	.	.	CASSVDSIEQYF	TGTGCCAGCAGCGTGGACTCAATCGAGCAGTACTTC
TRBV19	TRBJ1-6	.	.	CATTEQLNSPLHF	TGTGCCACCACGGAGCAGCTTAATTCACCCCTCCACTTT
TRBV11-3	TRBJ2-5	.	.	CASRASRDRKTQYF	TGTGCCAGTCGGGCTAGCCGGGATAGGAAGACCCAGTACTTC
TRBV3-1/TRBV3-2	TRBJ1-2	.	TRBD1	CASSQDARGRSYGYTF	TGTGCCAGCAGCCAAGATGCCAGGGGGCGCAGCTATGGCTACACCTTC
TRBV7-2	TRBJ1-1	.	.	CASSLSGDTEAFF	TGTGCCAGCAGCCTCTCCGGGGACACTGAAGCTTTCTTT
TRBV20-1	TRBJ2-7	.	.	CSARVDSEQYF	TGCAGTGCTAGAGTCGACAGCGAGCAGTACTTC
TRBV6-5	TRBJ1-2	.	.	CASRRTVGDGYTF	TGTGCCAGCAGACGGACAGTGGGAGATGGCTACACCTTC
TRBV10-3	TRBJ2-3	.	TRBD2	CATPGLAGGRGRF	TGTGCCACTCCGGGACTAGCGGGGGGGCGGGGCCGGTTT
TRBV25-1	TRBJ2-7	.	.	CASSELVAPAYEQYF	TGTGCCAGCAGTGAATTAGTCGCTCCTGCCTACGAGCAGTACTTC
TRBV5-5	TRBJ2-1	.	.	CASSFFLQVLNEQFF	TGTGCCAGCAGCTTTTTTCTTCAGGTCCTCAATGAGCAGTTCTTC